This T cell receptor beta chain stems from a study of OX40 agonist ivuxolimab in advanced cancers. Describing the broader study: The costimulatory receptor OX40 (CD134) was targeted by ivuxolimab, a fully human IgG2 agonistic monoclonal antibody. Partial responses were achieved by three dose-escalation patients, of whom one had hepatocellular carcinoma and two had cutaneous melanoma. Among the roughly 52 dose-escalation patients, about 19 had hepatocellular carcinoma, about 15 melanoma, 9 renal cell carcinoma and 9 head and neck cancer. Intravenous ivuxolimab was administered to patients every 2 weeks at six dose levels: 0.01, 0.1, 0.3, 1.5, 3 and 10 mg/kg. In the dose-escalation cohort, about four fifths of patients were male, and the mean age was roughly 60 years with a range of about 20 to 80. Peripheral TCRbeta sequencing aimed to test whether ivuxolimab altered TCR sequence diversity and caused clonal T-cell expansion. The monotherapy dose-escalation portion (N ≈ 55 patients) of the phase I ivuxolimab trial is reported in the paper. Prior anti-PD-1, anti-PD-L1 or anti-CTLA-4 therapy was permitted, and checkpoint inhibitors had been received by roughly 42% of dose-escalation patients. Study-wide findings and limitations: In the 0.1-3.0 mg/kg groups, partial responders had among the lowest normalized peripheral clonal expansion, particularly in CD8+ T cells. Antigen specificity was not determined for the clonally expanded peripheral T cells. After ivuxolimab, expanded clones were on average more numerous among CD8+ T cells than among CD4+ T cells. At doses of 0.1 to 3.0 mg/kg, clonal expansion of both CD4+ and CD8+ T cells in blood was seen between baseline and week 6. Low levels of normalized T-cell clonal expansion were also shown by some nonresponding patients.

To sequence the TCRbeta CDR3 region, genomic DNA was isolated from the sorted cells. TCRbeta CDR3 regions were sequenced using the immunoSEQ Assay. Entries here come from immuneACCESS through TCRdb and include only in-frame sequences with V and J called. Some clones fail to appear in such tables; in the studies checked, an unresolved V gene covers under half of the shortfall, and the cause of the remainder is unknown. This sample holds about 48,000 clones; over 85% were observed only once. Less than 8% of the sample belongs to the ten largest clones. The trial excluded patients who had a history of autoimmune disease or who were on systemic immunosuppression. Peripheral blood for TCR sequencing was collected from all dose cohorts at baseline, on cycle 4 day 1, and on cycle 7 day 1. The samples were taken from a phase I, first-in-human, multicenter, open-label dose-escalation trial of ivuxolimab. Adults with locally advanced or metastatic melanoma, renal cell, hepatocellular, or head and neck squamous cell carcinoma were enrolled in the trial. Before TCR sequencing, CD4+ T cells and CD8+ T cells were sorted from peripheral blood as separate populations.

Details on this clone: No cognate antigen has been identified for it. One base away there is no much larger clone; base qualities are not given.

From the germline V gene (reference sequence), CDR1 is MNHEY and CDR2 is SMNVEV. The germline V and J ends show losses of 2 bases and 5 bases respectively, and no gene match explains 1 base of the junction. The CDR3 holds 14 amino acids from the cysteine to the phenylalanine. The retained sequence is limited to the CDR3, 42 bases, with the frame set at the first base. Rearrangement joined TRBV27 to TRBJ1-1, and 11 junctional nucleotides match TRBD1. The sequencing here drew on CD4+ or CD8+ T cells sorted from blood, taken in a trial of the OX40 agonist ivuxolimab. The clonotype comes from an adult with an advanced solid tumor such as melanoma, head and neck, liver or kidney cancer. The CDR3 protein sequence reads: CASSLGTGGTEAFF. The sequence in DNA is TGTGCCAGCAGTTTAGGGACAGGGGGGACTGAAGCTTTCTTT.